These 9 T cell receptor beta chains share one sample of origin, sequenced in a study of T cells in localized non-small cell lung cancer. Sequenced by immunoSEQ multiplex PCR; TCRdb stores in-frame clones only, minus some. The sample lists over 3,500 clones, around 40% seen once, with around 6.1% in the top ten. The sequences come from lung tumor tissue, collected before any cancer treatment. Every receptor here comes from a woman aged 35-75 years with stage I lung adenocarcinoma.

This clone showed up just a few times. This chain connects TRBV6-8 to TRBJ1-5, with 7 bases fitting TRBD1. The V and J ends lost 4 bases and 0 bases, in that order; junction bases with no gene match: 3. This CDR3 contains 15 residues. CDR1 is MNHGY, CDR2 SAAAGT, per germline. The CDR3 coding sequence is TGTGCCAGCAGTTCGGACAGGAATAGCAATCAGCCCCAGCATTTT. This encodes CASSSDRNSNQPQHF.

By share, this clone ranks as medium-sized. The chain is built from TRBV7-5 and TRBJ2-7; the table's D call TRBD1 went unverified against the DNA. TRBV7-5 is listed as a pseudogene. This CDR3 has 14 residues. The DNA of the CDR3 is TGTGCCAGCAGCCTAGGGGGACACTCCTACGAGCAGTACTTC. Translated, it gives CASSLGGHSYEQYF.

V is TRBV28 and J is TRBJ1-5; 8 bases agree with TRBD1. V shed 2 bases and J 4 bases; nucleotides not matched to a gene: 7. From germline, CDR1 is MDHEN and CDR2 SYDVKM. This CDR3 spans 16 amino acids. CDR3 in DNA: TGTGCCAGCAGTTTACTCGGACAGGGCCTAAATCAGCCCCAGCATTTT. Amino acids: CASSLLGQGLNQPQHF.

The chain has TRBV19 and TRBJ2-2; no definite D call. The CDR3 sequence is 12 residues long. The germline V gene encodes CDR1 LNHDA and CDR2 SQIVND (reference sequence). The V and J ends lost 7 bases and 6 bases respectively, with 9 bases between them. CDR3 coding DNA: TGTGCCAGTACCACTCCCCCCGGGGAGCTGTTTTTT. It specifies CASTTPPGELFF.

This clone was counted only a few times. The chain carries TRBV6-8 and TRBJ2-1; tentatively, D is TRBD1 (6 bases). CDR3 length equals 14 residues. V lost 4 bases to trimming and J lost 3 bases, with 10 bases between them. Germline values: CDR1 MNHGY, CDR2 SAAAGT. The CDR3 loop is CASSFWDNYNEQFF. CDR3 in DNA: TGTGCCAGCAGTTTTTGGGACAACTACAATGAGCAGTTCTTC.

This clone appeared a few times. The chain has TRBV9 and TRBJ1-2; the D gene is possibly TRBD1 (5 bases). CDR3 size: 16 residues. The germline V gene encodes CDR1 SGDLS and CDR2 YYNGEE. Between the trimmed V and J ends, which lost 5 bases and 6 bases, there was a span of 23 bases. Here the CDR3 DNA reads TGTGCCAGCAGTGAGAGAGGGGTCGGAGGAGCCGATGGCTACACCTTC. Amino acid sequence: CASSERGVGGADGYTF.

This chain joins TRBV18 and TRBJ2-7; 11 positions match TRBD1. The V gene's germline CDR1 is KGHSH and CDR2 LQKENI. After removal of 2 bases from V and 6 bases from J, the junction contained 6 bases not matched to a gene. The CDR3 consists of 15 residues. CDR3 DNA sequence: TGTGCCAGCTCACCAATCAGGACAGGGGGCCCCGAGCAGTACTTC. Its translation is CASSPIRTGGPEQYF.

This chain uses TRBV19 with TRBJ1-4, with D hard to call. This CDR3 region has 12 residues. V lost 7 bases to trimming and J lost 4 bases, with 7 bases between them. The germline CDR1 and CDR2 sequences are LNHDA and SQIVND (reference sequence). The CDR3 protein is CASNTFNEKLFF. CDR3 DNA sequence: TGTGCCAGTAACACTTTTAATGAAAAACTGTTTTTT.

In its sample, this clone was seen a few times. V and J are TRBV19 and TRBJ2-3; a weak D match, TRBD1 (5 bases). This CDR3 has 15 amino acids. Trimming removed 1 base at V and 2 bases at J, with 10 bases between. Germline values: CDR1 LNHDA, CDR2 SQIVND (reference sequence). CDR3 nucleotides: TGTGCCAGTAGTATAGGGGGCGCGGCCACAGATACGCAGTATTTT. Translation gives CASSIGGAATDTQYF.